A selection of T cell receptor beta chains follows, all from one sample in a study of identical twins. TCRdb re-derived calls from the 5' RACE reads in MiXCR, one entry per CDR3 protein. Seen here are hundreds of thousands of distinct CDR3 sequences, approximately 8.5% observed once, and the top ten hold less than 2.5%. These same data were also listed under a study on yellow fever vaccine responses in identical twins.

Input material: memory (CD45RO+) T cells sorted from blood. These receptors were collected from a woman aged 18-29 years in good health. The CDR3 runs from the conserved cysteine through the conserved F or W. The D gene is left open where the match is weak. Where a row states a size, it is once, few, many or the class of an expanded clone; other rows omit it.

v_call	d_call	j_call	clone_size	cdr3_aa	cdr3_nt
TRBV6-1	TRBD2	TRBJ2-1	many	CASSELILAGEKFF	TGTGCCAGCAGTGAGTTGATTCTAGCGGGAGAAAAGTTCTTC
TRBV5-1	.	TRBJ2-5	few	CASSLAGLGGPQETQYF	TGCGCCAGCAGCTTGGCTGGGTTGGGGGGACCACAAGAGACCCAGTACTTC
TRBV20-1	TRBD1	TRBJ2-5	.	CSAIPGTGRETQYF	TGCAGTGCTATCCCCGGGACAGGGCGGGAGACCCAGTACTTC
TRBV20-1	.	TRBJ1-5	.	CSASPPTNRRNQPQHF	TGCAGTGCTAGCCCACCGACGAACAGGCGGAATCAGCCCCAGCATTTT
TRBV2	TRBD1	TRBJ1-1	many	CASSRTGALTLNTEAFF	TGTGCCAGCAGTCGTACAGGGGCACTAACATTGAACACTGAAGCTTTCTTT
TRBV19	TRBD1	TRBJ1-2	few	CASSQGGELGYGYTF	TGTGCCAGTAGTCAGGGGGGTGAGCTCGGCTATGGCTACACCTTC
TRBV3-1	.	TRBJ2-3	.	CASSPGGPADTQYF	TGTGCCAGCAGCCCCGGGGGGCCGGCAGATACGCAGTATTTT
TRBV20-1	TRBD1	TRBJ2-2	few	CSARGRGSTGELFF	TGCAGTGCTAGAGGCAGGGGGAGCACCGGGGAGCTGTTTTTT
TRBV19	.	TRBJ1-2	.	CASSIRDVSGYTF	TGTGCCAGTAGTATCCGGGACGTAAGTGGCTACACCTTC
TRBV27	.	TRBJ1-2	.	CASRPVSNYGYTF	TGTGCCAGCAGGCCTGTCAGCAACTATGGCTACACCTTC
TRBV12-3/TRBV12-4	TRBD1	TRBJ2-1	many	CASSLRPGGPDEQFF	TGTGCCAGCAGTTTAAGGCCAGGGGGCCCGGATGAGCAGTTCTTC
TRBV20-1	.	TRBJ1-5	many	CSARDWLGNQPQHF	TGCAGTGCTAGAGATTGGCTAGGCAATCAGCCCCAGCATTTT
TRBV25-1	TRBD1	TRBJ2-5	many	CASTQTGVRETQYF	TGTGCCAGCACCCAGACAGGGGTGCGAGAGACCCAGTACTTC
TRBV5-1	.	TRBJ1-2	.	CASSLVQGGTNYGYTF	TGCGCCAGCAGCTTGGTCCAGGGTGGGACTAACTATGGCTACACCTTC
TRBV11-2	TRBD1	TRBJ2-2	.	CASSPIPGQRSPDTGELFF	TGTGCCAGCAGCCCGATCCCGGGACAGAGGTCCCCGGACACCGGGGAGCTGTTTTTT
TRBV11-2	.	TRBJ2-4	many	CASSLDGIAGTKNIQYF	TGTGCCAGCAGCTTAGACGGCATAGCAGGGACCAAAAACATTCAGTACTTC
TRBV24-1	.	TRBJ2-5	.	CATSDGRQVETQYF	TGTGCCACCAGTGATGGCCGACAGGTCGAGACCCAGTACTTC
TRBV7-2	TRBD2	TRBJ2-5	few	CASSYQSGGAETQYF	TGTGCCAGCAGCTACCAAAGCGGGGGGGCAGAGACCCAGTACTTC
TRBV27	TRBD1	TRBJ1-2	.	CASGGQGSNGYTF	TGTGCCAGCGGGGGACAGGGCTCGAACGGCTACACCTTC